This T cell receptor (beta chain) was observed in a study of tumor-infiltrating lymphocytes in primary liver carcinoma. The study, taken as a whole, reports: Paired tumor-adjacent and tumor-blood samples overlapped less than tumor region pairs did.

On this clonotype itself: Its antigen is not known. One junction end does not reproduce the germline sequence, and a read error may be involved.

This CDR3 has 15 amino acids. CDR1 is SGHAT, CDR2 FQNNGV, per germline. The researchers obtained blood RNA from unsorted whole blood and also extracted germline DNA. Patients in the cohort were treatment-naive and living with chronic HBV infection. TCR beta cDNA came from approximately 0.55 ug total RNA, primed with a constant-region primer. Nested multiplex PCR, run for three rounds with slightly modified ARM-PCR, yielded TCR beta libraries. Each of the first two PCR rounds ran approximately 11 cycles with TRBV1-TRBV30 forward and C-beta reverse primers. TCRdb processed the multiplex PCR reads anew with MiXCR; each CDR3 protein has one entry. The sample records 300,000 to 400,000 distinct CDR3 sequences, over 55% being singletons.

This chain joins TRBV11-2 and TRBJ2-4, with 7 bases identical to TRBD1. This sequence was found in a middle-aged man with primary liver carcinoma and hepatitis B virus infection. Sequencing input: peripheral blood. The CDR3 loop reads CASSSTQGYENVQYF. In nucleotides, the CDR3 is TGTGCCAGCAGCTCCACACAGGGGTACGAAAACGTTCAGTACTTC.